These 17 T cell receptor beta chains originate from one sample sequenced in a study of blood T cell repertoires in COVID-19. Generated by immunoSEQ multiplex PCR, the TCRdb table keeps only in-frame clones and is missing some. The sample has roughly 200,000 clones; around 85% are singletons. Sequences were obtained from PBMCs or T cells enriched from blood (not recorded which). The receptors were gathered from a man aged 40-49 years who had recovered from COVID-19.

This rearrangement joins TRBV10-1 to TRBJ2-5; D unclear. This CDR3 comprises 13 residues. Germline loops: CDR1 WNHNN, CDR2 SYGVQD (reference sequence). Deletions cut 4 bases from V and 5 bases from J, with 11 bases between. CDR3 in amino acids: CASSVARYETQYF. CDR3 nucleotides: TGCGCCAGCAGTGTAGCTAGATATGAGACCCAGTACTTC.

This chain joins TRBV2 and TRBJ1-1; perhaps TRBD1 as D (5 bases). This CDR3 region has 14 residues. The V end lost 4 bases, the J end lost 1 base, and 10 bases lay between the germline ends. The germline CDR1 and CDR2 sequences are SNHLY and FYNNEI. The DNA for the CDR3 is TGTGCCAGCAGTGGGGGACTCCAGAACACTGAAGCTTTCTTT. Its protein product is CASSGGLQNTEAFF.

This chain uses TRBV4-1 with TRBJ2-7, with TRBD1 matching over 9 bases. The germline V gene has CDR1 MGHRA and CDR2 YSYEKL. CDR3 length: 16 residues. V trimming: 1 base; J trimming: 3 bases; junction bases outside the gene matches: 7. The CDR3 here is CASSQVFGTGFYEQYF. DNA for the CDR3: TGCGCCAGCAGCCAAGTCTTCGGGACAGGGTTCTACGAGCAGTACTTC.

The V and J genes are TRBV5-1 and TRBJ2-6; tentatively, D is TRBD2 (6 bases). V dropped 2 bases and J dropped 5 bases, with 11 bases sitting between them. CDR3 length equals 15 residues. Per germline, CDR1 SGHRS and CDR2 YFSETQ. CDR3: CASSFGGRWANVLTF. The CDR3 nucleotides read TGCGCCAGCAGCTTTGGAGGGCGCTGGGCCAACGTCCTGACTTTC.

CDR3 in amino acids: CASSLGTGSNQPQHF. CDR3 DNA: TGCGCCAGCAGCTTGGGGACAGGGAGCAATCAGCCCCAGCATTTT. This chain joins TRBV5-1 and TRBJ1-5, with 8 nucleotides matching TRBD1. The junction had 0 bases not matched to a gene; V was cut back by 0 bases and J by 1 base. Germline-derived CDR1 and CDR2 are SGHRS and YFSETQ. The CDR3 has 15 residues.

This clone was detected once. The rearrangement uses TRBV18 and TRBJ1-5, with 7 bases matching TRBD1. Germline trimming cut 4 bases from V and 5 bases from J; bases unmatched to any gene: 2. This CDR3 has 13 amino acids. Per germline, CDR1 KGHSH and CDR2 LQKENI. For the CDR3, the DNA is TGTGCCAGCTCACGGGACAGCCATCAGCCCCAGCATTTT. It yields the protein CASSRDSHQPQHF.

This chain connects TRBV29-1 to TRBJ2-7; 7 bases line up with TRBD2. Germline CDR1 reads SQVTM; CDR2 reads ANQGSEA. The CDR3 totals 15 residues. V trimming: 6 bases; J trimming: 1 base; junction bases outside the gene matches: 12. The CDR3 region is CSVPGRGGSSYEQYF. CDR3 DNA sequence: TGCAGCGTCCCAGGCCGGGGCGGGAGTTCCTACGAGCAGTACTTC.

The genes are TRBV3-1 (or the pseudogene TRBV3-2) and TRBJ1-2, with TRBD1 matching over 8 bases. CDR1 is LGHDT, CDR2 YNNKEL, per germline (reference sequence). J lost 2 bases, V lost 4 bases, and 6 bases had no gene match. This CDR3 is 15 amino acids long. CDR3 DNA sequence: TGTGCCAGCAGCCCCGGGACAGGAGGAAACTATGGCTACACCTTC. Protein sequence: CASSPGTGGNYGYTF.

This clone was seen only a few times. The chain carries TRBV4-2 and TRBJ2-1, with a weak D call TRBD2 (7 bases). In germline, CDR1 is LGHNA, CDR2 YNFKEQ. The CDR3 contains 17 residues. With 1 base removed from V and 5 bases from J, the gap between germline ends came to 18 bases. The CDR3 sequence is CASSQGEGEGPHNEQFF. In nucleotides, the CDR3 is TGTGCCAGCAGCCAAGGGGAGGGGGAGGGCCCCCACAATGAGCAGTTCTTC.

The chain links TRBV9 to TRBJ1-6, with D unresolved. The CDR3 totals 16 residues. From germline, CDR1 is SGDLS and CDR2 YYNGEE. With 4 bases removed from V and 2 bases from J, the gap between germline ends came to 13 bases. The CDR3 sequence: CASSLESGAYNSPLHF. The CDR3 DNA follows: TGTGCCAGCAGCTTGGAAAGCGGTGCCTATAATTCACCCCTCCACTTT.

CDR3 amino acids: CASRPSGRNEQYF. DNA for the CDR3: TGCGCCAGCAGGCCGAGCGGGAGGAACGAGCAGTACTTC. V gene TRBV10-1 combines with J gene TRBJ2-7, with TRBD2 matching over 9 bases. With 6 bases clipped from V and 5 bases from J, the junction kept 5 bases outside the gene matches. Looked up from germline, CDR1 is WNHNN and CDR2 is SYGVQD (reference sequence). This CDR3 comprises 13 residues.

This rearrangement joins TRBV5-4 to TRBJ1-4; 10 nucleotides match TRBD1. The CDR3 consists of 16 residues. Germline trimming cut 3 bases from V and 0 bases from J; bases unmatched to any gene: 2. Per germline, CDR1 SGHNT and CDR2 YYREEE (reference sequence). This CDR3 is CASSSGTGATNEKLFF. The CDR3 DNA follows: TGTGCCAGCAGCTCCGGGACAGGGGCAACTAATGAAAAACTGTTTTTT.

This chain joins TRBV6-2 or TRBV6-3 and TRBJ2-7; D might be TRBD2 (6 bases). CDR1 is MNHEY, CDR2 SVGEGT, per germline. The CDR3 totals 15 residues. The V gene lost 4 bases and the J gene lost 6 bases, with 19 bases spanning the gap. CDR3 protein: CASSSIGTPPLEQYF. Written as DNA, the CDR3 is TGTGCCAGCAGTTCGATCGGGACTCCACCCCTCGAGCAGTACTTC.

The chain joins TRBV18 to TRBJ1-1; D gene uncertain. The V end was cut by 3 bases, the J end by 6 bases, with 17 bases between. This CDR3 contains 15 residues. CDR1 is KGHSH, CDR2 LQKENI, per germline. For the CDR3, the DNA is TGTGCCAGCTCACCTTTTGTGGCAGGCTACGCTGAAGCTTTCTTT. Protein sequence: CASSPFVAGYAEAFF.

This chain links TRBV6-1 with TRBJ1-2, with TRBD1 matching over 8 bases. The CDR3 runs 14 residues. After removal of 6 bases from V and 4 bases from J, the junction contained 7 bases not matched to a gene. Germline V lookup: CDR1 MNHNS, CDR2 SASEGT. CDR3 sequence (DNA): TGTGCCAGCAGCCAACCAGGGGGCGGCTATGGCTACACCTTC. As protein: CASSQPGGGYGYTF.

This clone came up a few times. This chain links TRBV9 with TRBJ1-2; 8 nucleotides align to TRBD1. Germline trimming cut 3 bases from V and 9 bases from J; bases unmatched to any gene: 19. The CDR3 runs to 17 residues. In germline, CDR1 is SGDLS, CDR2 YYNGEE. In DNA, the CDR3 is TGTGCCAGCAGCGGGGAGGAGACAGGGGTATCCTTCTTGCGCTACACCTTC. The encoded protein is CASSGEETGVSFLRYTF.

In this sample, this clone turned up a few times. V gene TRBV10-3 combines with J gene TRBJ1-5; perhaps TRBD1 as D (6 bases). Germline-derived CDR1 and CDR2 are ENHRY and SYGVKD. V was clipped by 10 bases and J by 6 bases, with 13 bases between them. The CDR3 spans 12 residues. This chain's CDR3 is CATQGLGQPQHF. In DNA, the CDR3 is TGTGCCACACAGGGTTTAGGTCAGCCCCAGCATTTT.